A single sample is the source of the 14 T cell receptor beta chains below, sequenced in a study of chemoradiotherapy in HPV16-positive cancers. TCRdb's table, derived via immunoSEQ multiplex PCR, lists solely in-frame clones and lacks some. Of about 21,000 clones in the sample, around 87% were seen once. The sequences come from blood, collected from a patient who underwent chemoradiotherapy. The source of these receptors is a human donor with HPV-associated anogenital cancer.

V and J are TRBV19 and TRBJ2-5, with D maybe TRBD1 (6 bases). V lost 6 bases, J lost 5 bases, and 13 bases lay in between. From germline, CDR1 is LNHDA and CDR2 SQIVND (reference sequence). The CDR3 is 13 residues long. CDR3 nucleotides: TGTGCCAGTAGAAAACAGGGAACGGAGACCCAGTACTTC. This gives the protein CASRKQGTETQYF.

This clone was picked up a small number of times. V is TRBV6-1 and J is TRBJ1-1; D is unclear. This CDR3 has 13 residues. Germline assignment: CDR1 MNHNS and CDR2 SASEGT. Trimming pared 2 bases from V and 6 bases from J, leaving 10 bases between. CDR3 nucleotide sequence: TGTGCCAGCAGTGAATCCAGTCGACCTGAAGCTTTCTTT. Its protein product is CASSESSRPEAFF.

CDR3 protein: CASSPPASGGYEQYF. CDR3 in DNA: TGTGCCAGCAGCCCGCCCGCTAGCGGGGGTTACGAGCAGTACTTC. J is TRBJ2-7 and V is TRBV7-6, with 10 nucleotides matching TRBD2. Germline V lookup: CDR1 SGHVS, CDR2 FNYEAQ. Germline trimming cut 5 bases from V and 4 bases from J; bases unmatched to any gene: 8. The CDR3 contains 15 residues.

This sequence joins TRBV9 and TRBJ2-3; 12 nucleotides match TRBD2. There are 17 residues in the CDR3. Trimming took 1 base from V and 5 from J; bases not matched to a gene: 8. Germline assignment: CDR1 SGDLS and CDR2 YYNGEE. CDR3 loop: CASSVTLAGGPGDTQYF. The CDR3 bases are TGTGCCAGCAGCGTAACGCTAGCGGGAGGGCCGGGAGATACGCAGTATTTT.

This chain connects TRBV18 to TRBJ2-7; 11 positions match TRBD2. V shed 3 bases and J 2 bases; nucleotides not matched to a gene: 3. The CDR3 is made up of 15 amino acids. Germline V lookup: CDR1 KGHSH, CDR2 LQKENI. CDR3 in DNA: TGTGCCAGCTCACCCGGGACTAGCGGAGCCTACGAGCAGTACTTC. It translates to CASSPGTSGAYEQYF.

The chain recombines TRBV28 with TRBJ2-7; 10 positions agree with TRBD2. The length of the CDR3 is 15 residues. J lost 4 bases, V lost 10 bases, and 13 bases had no gene match. CDR1 is MDHEN and CDR2 is SYDVKM in the germline V gene. CDR3: CAITYGLAGDYEQYF. The DNA for the CDR3 is TGTGCCATCACCTACGGGCTAGCGGGAGATTACGAGCAGTACTTC. Drawing the rest from reference TRBV28 and TRBJ2-7, the complete variable domain is DVKVTQSSRYLVKRTGEKVFLECVQDMDHENMFWYRQDPGLGLRLIYFSYDVKMKEKGDIPEGYSVSREKKERFSLILESASTNQTSMYLCAITYGLAGDYEQYFGPGTRLTVT.

This chain connects TRBV18 to TRBJ2-5, with a weak D call TRBD2 (6 bases). V was pared by 4 bases and J by 4 bases, with 10 bases between. CDR1 and CDR2 from the germline V gene are KGHSH and LQKENI. This CDR3 contains 13 residues. The CDR3, as DNA: TGTGCCAGCTCACAGGGACTTATAGAGACCCAGTACTTC. Protein sequence: CASSQGLIETQYF.

The rearrangement uses TRBV6-1 and TRBJ2-7, with 8 bases identical to TRBD1. This CDR3 has 16 amino acids. V lost 6 bases, J lost 7 bases, and 17 bases stayed unmatched. Per the germline V gene, CDR1 is MNHNS and CDR2 is SASEGT. DNA for the CDR3: TGTGCCAGCAGAGAATCCCTCCGACAGGGGTTGGGGGAGCAGTACTTC. Its protein is CASRESLRQGLGEQYF.

The chain carries TRBV7-3 and TRBJ1-1; D ambiguous. The V end was cut by 4 bases, the J end by 1 base, with 7 bases between. Germline values: CDR1 SGHTA, CDR2 FQGTGA. This CDR3 region has 13 residues. DNA for the CDR3: TGTGCCAGCAGCTGGACCGCGAACACTGAAGCTTTCTTT. This codes for CASSWTANTEAFF.

The rearrangement links TRBV7-8 to TRBJ1-3; unclear D gene. CDR3 length: 15 residues. Trimming pared 1 base from V and 0 bases from J, leaving 7 bases between. Germline V gene lookup returns CDR1 SGHVS and CDR2 FQNEAQ. The CDR3 nucleotides are TGTGCCAGCAGCTTAGGGGCCCCCTCTGGAAACACCATATATTTT. Its protein is CASSLGAPSGNTIYF.

The V and J genes are TRBV5-6 and TRBJ2-7, with no clear D. V gave up 4 bases and J gave up 5 bases, with 13 bases separating them. The length of the CDR3 is 13 residues. Germline V gene sequence: CDR1 SGHDT, CDR2 YYEEEE. CDR3 loop: CASSTANKDEQYF. The CDR3 DNA follows: TGTGCCAGCAGCACGGCGAACAAGGACGAGCAGTACTTC.

The count of this clone is one. In nucleotides, the CDR3 is TGTGCCAGCAGCCCCCGGACAGGGTACAATGAGCAGTTCTTC. It translates to CASSPRTGYNEQFF. The chain combines TRBV7-2 with TRBJ2-1; 8 bases are shared with TRBD1. V lost 5 bases to trimming and J lost 4 bases; unmatched junction nucleotides: 4. The CDR3 runs to 14 residues. Germline values: CDR1 SGHTA, CDR2 FQGNSA. The full variable domain, completed using reference TRBV7-2 and TRBJ2-1, is GAGVSQSPSNKVTEKGKDVELRCDPISGHTALYWYRQSLGQGLEFLIYFQGNSAPDKSGLPSDRFSAERTGGSVSTLTIQRTQQEDSAVYLCASSPRTGYNEQFFGPGTRLTVL.

The J gene is TRBJ2-7, the V gene TRBV6-5; D is ambiguous. V was cut by 6 bases and J by 3 bases, with 9 bases left in between. The germline V gene has CDR1 MNHEY and CDR2 SVGAGI. The CDR3 length is 12 residues. CDR3 amino acids: CASRRHSYEQYF. The CDR3 coding sequence is TGTGCCAGCAGGAGGCACAGCTACGAGCAGTACTTC.

This chain links TRBV4-1 with TRBJ1-2; 8 nucleotides line up with TRBD1. The V and J ends lost 4 bases and 7 bases, in that order; junction bases with no gene match: 8. Germline V gene data show CDR1 as MGHRA and CDR2 as YSYEKL. This CDR3 is 14 amino acids long. The CDR3 sequence: CASSRDRTTSGYTF. As DNA, the CDR3 is TGCGCCAGCAGCCGGGACAGGACAACTAGTGGCTACACCTTC.